This T cell receptor (beta chain) emerged from a study of blood T cell repertoires in COVID-19. Study as a whole: Both acute and convalescent COVID-19 samples were obtained from the United States, Italy and Spain.

Original methodology: It was from reference gene primer amplification that nucleated cell counts were estimated. This table comes from immunoSEQ multiplex PCR, and its TCRdb copy is limited to in-frame clones, with some not included. Clone size and V and J calls were adopted from that table, with D and trimming inferred from the DNA. Among roughly 230,000 clones listed, about 83% were seen once. The germline CDR1 and CDR2 sequences are SGHDT and YYEEEE. J lost 7 bases, V lost 4 bases, and 15 bases had no gene match. This CDR3 spans 16 amino acids. The chain couples TRBV5-6 to TRBJ2-7; 9 bases map to TRBD1. The TCR sequence derives from a human donor in a cohort sampled during active COVID-19. Sequencing used peripheral blood. Here the CDR3 reads CASSPAVWVDRGEQYF. The CDR3 coding sequence is TGTGCCAGCAGCCCAGCGGTCTGGGTTGACAGGGGGGAGCAGTACTTC.